The source of this T cell receptor (beta chain) is a study of blood T cell repertoires in COVID-19. Clones were sequenced by immunoSEQ multiplex PCR, and TCRdb holds only the in-frame ones, with some missing. The sample lists more than 100,000 clones; 75% to 90% were seen once. Trimming shortened V by 1 base and J by 7 bases, and 14 bases separated the two germline ends. The CDR3 length is 16 residues. CDR1 and CDR2 from the germline V gene are PRHDT and FYEKMQ (reference sequence). Input material: peripheral blood. The sequence derives from a man between 35 and 55 years old with acute or convalescent COVID-19. The chain is built from TRBV13 and TRBJ1-6; a weak D match, TRBD1 (5 bases). This CDR3 is CASSLELGQTNSPLHF. CDR3 nucleotides: TGTGCCAGCAGCTTAGAGTTGGGGCAGACAAATTCACCCCTCCACTTT.